This T cell receptor (beta chain) was documented in a study of human T cells and chemical hapten exposure. Study in general: Skin of the upper inner arm, roughly 2 cm by roughly 2 cm, received 2% DPC for sensitization. Notes on the study in general: Alopecia affecting every donor means their immune response may not match healthy people's. Patch test score rose with PT1 expanded TCR count, significant at thresholds 8, 16 and 32, not 4.

TCRdb re-called the RACE reads through MiXCR, storing one row per CDR3 protein. The sample yields 200,000 to 300,000 distinct CDR3 sequences, about 9% seen once. This clonotype showed up many times. Its antigen is unknown. The CDR3 length is 15 residues. As to time point: pre-sensitization, week 0. Treatment described: therapeutic diphenylcyclopropenone sensitization with weekly scalp DPC. The material sequenced was whole blood, taken in connection with sensitization to the hapten diphenylcyclopropenone (DPC). This receptor was identified in a woman aged 40-49 years with alopecia areata. Some clones in this sample may be carry-over from other donors' samples. The chain recombines TRBV21-1 with TRBJ2-2; TRBD1 reflects the table's D call only, with no check against the DNA. TRBV21-1 constitutes a pseudogene. The CDR3 reads CASGPRTANTGELFF. Here the CDR3 DNA reads TGTGCCAGCGGTCCCCGGACAGCGAACACCGGGGAGCTGTTTTTT.